One T cell receptor (beta chain) is described in this entry. This specimen comes from a study of blood T cell repertoires in COVID-19. Overall study context: Acute and convalescent COVID-19 specimens originated in the United States, Italy and Spain. T cells, B-cell-depleted T cells, or PBMCs supplied cDNA or gDNA.

Measured with immunoSEQ multiplex PCR; TCRdb has only the in-frame clones, and not every one. This table holds 120,000 to 150,000 clones, roughly 80% found once. Germline CDR1 and CDR2: LNHDA and SQIVND (reference sequence). The CDR3 is 14 residues long. The V gene lost 3 bases and the J gene lost 5 bases, with 13 bases spanning the gap. Sequencing input: peripheral blood. This TCR was recovered from a man aged 50 to 59 with active or convalescent COVID-19. The chain is built from TRBV19 and TRBJ1-1; possibly TRBD1 for D (5 bases). The CDR3 loop reads CASSIVRGGTEAFF. CDR3 in DNA: TGTGCCAGTAGTATCGTCCGGGGGGGGACTGAAGCTTTCTTT.